What follows describes a single TCR beta chain. Methods used by the authors: Using reference gene primer amplification, nucleated cell counts were estimated. The data were produced by immunoSEQ multiplex PCR, yet TCRdb's version contains in-frame clones alone and is incomplete. V and J calls and clone size are as listed in that table; D and trimming were resolved from the DNA. The data contain about 280,000 clones, 65% to 90% of them singletons. The sample is drawn from a study of blood T cell repertoires in COVID-19. For the study at large: PBMCs, B-cell-depleted T cells, or T cells were the source of the cDNA or gDNA that made up the material.

Deletions cut 6 bases from V and 4 bases from J, with 14 bases between. This CDR3 spans 14 amino acids. Per germline, CDR1 KGHDR and CDR2 SFDVKD. The TCR originated in a man over 45 with active or convalescent COVID-19. This rearrangement joins TRBV24-1 to TRBJ2-5, with TRBD2 as a possible D gene (5 bases). The sample taken for sequencing was peripheral blood. This chain's CDR3 is CATSSAGTSETQYF. CDR3 sequence (DNA): TGTGCCACCAGTAGTGCGGGTACATCAGAGACCCAGTACTTC.